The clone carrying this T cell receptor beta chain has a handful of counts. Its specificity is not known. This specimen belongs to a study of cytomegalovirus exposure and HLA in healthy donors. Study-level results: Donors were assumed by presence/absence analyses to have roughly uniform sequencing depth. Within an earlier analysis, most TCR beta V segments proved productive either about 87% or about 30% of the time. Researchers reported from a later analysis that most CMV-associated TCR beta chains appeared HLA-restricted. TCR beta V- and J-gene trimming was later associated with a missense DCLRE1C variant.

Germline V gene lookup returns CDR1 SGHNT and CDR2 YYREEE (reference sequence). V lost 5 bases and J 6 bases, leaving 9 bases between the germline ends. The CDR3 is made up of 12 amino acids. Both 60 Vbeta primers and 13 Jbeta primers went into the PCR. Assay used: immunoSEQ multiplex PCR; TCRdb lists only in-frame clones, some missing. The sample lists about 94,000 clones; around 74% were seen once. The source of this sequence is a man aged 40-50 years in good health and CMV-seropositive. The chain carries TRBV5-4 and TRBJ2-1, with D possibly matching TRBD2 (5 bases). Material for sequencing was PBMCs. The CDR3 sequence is CASRGSFNEQFF. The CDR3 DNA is TGTGCCAGCAGGGGGAGTTTCAATGAGCAGTTCTTC.